This T cell receptor beta chain was identified in a study of glioma-infiltrating T cells after dendritic cell vaccination. Across the study: Between the early 2000s and the early 2010s, patients got autologous tumor lysate-pulsed dendritic cell vaccines.

The method was immunoSEQ multiplex PCR; TCRdb's version includes in-frame clones alone and lacks a portion of them. The sample gives 90,000 or so clones, over 75% of which show up once; around 2.9% is in the top ten. Per the germline V gene, CDR1 is LNHNV and CDR2 is YYDKDF (reference sequence). The CDR3 has 14 amino acids. V lost 4 bases and J lost 5; bases outside the gene matches: 4. This chain uses TRBV15 with TRBJ2-1; 8 nucleotides agree with TRBD1. Sequenced here: blood, sampled before dendritic cell vaccination. This sequence was found in a human donor with glioblastoma. The CDR3 region has the DNA TGTGCCACCAGCACCGCGACAGGGGACAATGAGCAGTTCTTC. It specifies CATSTATGDNEQFF.